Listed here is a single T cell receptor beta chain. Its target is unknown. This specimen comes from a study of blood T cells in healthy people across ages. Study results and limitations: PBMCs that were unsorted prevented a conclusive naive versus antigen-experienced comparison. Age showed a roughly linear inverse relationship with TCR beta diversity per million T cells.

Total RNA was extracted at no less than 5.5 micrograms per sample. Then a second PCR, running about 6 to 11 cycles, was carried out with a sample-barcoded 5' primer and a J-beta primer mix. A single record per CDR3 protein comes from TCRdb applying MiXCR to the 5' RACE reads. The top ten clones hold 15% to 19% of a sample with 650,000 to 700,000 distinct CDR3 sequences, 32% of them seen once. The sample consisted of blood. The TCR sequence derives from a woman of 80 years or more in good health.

The CDR3, as DNA: TGTGCCAGCAGTTCCACAGGGGGCCTCGGACCCGGGGAGCTGTTTTTT. Protein sequence: CASSSTGGLGPGELFF. J is TRBJ2-2 and V is TRBV27; 9 bases are shared with TRBD1. The CDR3 consists of 16 residues. Looked up from germline, CDR1 is MNHEY and CDR2 is SMNVEV (reference sequence). The junction had 9 bases not matched to a gene; V was cut back by 4 bases and J by 6 bases.